These 2 T cell receptor beta chains were all obtained from the same sample, sequenced in a study of T-cell reconstitution after alpha-beta-depleted transplantation in children. Unique molecular identifiers were used in preparing the TCRbeta library. TCRdb redid the calling of the PCR reads with MiXCR, one entry per CDR3 protein. The sample contains roughly 200,000 distinct CDR3 sequences, roughly 8.1% of which appear only once. The sequenced sample was PBMCs, mostly from graft donor cells, obtained 360 days after TCRalphabeta/CD19-depleted stem cell transplant. The receptors stem from a male patient under 10 years old who had a stem cell transplant for acute myeloid leukemia, so the T cells may come from the graft donor.

Many counts were recorded for this clonotype. The chain links TRBV20-1 to TRBJ2-1; TRBD2 matches 7 bases. Germline CDR1 is DFQATT and CDR2 is SNEGSKA (reference sequence). This CDR3 comprises 13 residues. Germline trimming cut 5 bases from V and 4 bases from J; bases unmatched to any gene: 5. The CDR3 protein is CSAVASGYNEQFF. In DNA, the CDR3 is TGCAGTGCTGTGGCTAGCGGTTACAATGAGCAGTTCTTC.

The sample holds a few counts of this clonotype. The chain couples TRBV5-1 to TRBJ2-5; D gene ambiguous. Trimming removed 0 bases from V and 2 bases from J, with 17 bases in between. This CDR3 spans 17 amino acids. CDR1 is SGHRS, CDR2 YFSETQ, per germline. CDR3 nucleotides: TGCGCCAGCAGCTTGGATCAGGTGCGCGAGGTTCAAGAGACCCAGTACTTC. Translating gives CASSLDQVREVQETQYF.